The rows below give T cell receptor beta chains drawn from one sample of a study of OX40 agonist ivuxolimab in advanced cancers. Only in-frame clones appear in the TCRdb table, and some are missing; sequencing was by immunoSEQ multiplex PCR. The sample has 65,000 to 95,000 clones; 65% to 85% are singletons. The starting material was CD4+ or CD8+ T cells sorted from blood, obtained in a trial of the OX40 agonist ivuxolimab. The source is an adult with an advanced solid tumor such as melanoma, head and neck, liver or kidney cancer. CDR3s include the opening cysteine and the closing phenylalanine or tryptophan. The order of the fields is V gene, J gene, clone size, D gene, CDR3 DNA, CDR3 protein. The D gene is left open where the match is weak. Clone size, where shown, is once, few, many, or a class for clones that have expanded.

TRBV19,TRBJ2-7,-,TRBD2,TGTGCCAGTAGGGCTAGCGGAATTTACGAGCAGTACTTC,CASRASGIYEQYF
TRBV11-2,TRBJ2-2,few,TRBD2,TGTGCCAGCAGCACCTGGAGGGGACTAGCGGGAGCGGGGACCGGGGAGCTGTTTTTT,CASSTWRGLAGAGTGELFF
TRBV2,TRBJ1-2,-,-,TGTGCCAGCAGAGACACAGGGCCTACAACCTACACCTTC,CASRDTGPTTYTF
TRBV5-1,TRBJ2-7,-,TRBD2,TGCGCCAGCAGCTTGTTCCCTAGCGGGTACTCCTACGAGCAGTACTTC,CASSLFPSGYSYEQYF
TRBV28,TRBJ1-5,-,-,TGTGCCAGCAGTTTGATGTATCAGCCCCAGCATTTT,CASSLMYQPQHF
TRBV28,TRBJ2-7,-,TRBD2,TGTGCCAGCAGTGTTCCGGGACTAGCAGACTACGAGCAGTACTTC,CASSVPGLADYEQYF
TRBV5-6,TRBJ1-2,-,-,TGTGCCAGCAGCTTGGACGGGACGCCTTATGGCTACACCTTC,CASSLDGTPYGYTF
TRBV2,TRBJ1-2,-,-,TGTGCCAGCAGTGAATTCCAGGACAAGATCTATGGCTACACCTTC,CASSEFQDKIYGYTF
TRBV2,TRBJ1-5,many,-,TGTGCCAGCAGCGAGGGGTCCCCCAATCAGCCCCAGCATTTT,CASSEGSPNQPQHF
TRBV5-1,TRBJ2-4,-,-,TGCGCCAGCAGCTTGGGGGGCCCGCGAACCAAAAACATTCAGTACTTC,CASSLGGPRTKNIQYF
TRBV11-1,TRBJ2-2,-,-,TGTGCCAGCAGCTACTTTGAGGCGACTTACACCGGGGAGCTGTTTTTT,CASSYFEATYTGELFF
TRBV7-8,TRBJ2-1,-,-,TGTGCCAGCAGCTTGGGGACTGATTTCCGTGATGAGCAGTTCTTC,CASSLGTDFRDEQFF
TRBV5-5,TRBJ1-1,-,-,TGTGCCAGCAGCCTGCAGACAGGCAACACTGAAGCTTTCTTT,CASSLQTGNTEAFF